Sequencing of this T cell receptor (beta chain) was carried out in a study of regulatory T cells in long-lasting Graves disease. TCR beta libraries were built with iRepertoire HTBI primers and Arm-PCR of CDR3 regions. TCRdb fed the multiplex PCR reads into MiXCR, producing one record per CDR3 protein. The profile shows roughly 400,000 distinct CDR3 sequences, under 25% of them singletons. With respect to this clonotype: What it binds is not known.

CDR1 and CDR2 from the germline V gene are ENHRY and SYGVKD. Deletions cut 3 bases from V and 7 bases from J, with 7 bases between. The length of the CDR3 is 12 residues. Time point here: persistent/refractory GD, antithyroid drugs over 5 years with positive TRAb. Generation of the TCR library employed RNA extracted from PBMCs. The source of the patients was an endocrinology department in Xi'an, China. General study findings and limits: TCR diversity was lower in persistent Graves' patients (versus newly diagnosed ones).

This TCR came from a female donor with Graves disease. The chain has TRBV10-3 and TRBJ1-5, with D unclear. Source: peripheral blood mononuclear cells (PBMCs), taken when the disease was refractory, from a patient treated with antithyroid drugs. The chain's CDR3 is CAISDVGQPQHF. The CDR3, as DNA: TGTGCCATCAGTGATGTGGGACAGCCCCAGCATTTT.